This TCR beta chain was recorded in a study of T cell changes during pregnancy in multiple sclerosis. The CDR3 length is 17 residues. With 1 base clipped from V and 6 bases from J, the junction kept 8 bases outside the gene matches. The germline V gene encodes CDR1 SGHDN and CDR2 FVKESK. TCRdb's table, derived via immunoSEQ multiplex PCR, lists solely in-frame clones and lacks some. Here the sample spans more than 85,000 clones, around 93% being singletons. V usage is TRBV14 and J usage is TRBJ2-2, with 10 positions matching TRBD1. The clonotype originates from a female donor with multiple sclerosis, enrolled in a pregnancy study. Sequencing used peripheral blood, obtained before pregnancy. CDR3 nucleotides: TGTGCCAGCAGCCAAGGCAGAGCGACAGGGGGCCCCGGGGAGCTGTTTTTT. Protein: CASSQGRATGGPGELFF.